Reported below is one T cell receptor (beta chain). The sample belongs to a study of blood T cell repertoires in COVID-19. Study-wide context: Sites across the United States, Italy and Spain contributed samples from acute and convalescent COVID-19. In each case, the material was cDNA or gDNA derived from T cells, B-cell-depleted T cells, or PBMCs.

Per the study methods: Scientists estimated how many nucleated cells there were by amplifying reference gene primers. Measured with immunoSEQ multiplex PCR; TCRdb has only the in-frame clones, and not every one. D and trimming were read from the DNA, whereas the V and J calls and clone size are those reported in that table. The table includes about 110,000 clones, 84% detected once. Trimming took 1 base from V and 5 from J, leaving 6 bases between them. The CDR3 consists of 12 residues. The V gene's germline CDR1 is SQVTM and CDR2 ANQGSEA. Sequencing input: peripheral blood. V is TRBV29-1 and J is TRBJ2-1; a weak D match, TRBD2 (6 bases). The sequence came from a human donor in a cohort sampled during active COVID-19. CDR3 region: CSVEAGDNEQFF. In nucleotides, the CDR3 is TGCAGCGTTGAAGCGGGAGACAATGAGCAGTTCTTC.